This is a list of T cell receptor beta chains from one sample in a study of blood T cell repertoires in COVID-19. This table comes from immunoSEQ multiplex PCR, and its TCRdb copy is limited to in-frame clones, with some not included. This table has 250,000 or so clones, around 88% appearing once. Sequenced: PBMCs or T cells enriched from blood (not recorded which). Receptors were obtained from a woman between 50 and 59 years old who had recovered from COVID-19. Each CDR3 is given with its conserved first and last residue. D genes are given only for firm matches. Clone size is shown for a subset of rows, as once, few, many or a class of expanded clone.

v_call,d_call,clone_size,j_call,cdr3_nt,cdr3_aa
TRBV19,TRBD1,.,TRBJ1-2,TGTGCCAGTAGTACATCTTTCGACAGGGGCGGGTCTCATGGCTACACCTTC,CASSTSFDRGGSHGYTF
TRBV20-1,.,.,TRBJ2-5,TGCAGTGCCCCCGCCGGTCCTACCCAGTACTTC,CSAPAGPTQYF
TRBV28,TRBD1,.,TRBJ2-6,TGTGCCAGCAGTCCCCTATTTGGGACAGGGGTAAGCTCTGGGGCCAACGTCCTGACTTTC,CASSPLFGTGVSSGANVLTF
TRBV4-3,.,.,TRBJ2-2,TGCGCCAGCAGCCAGACTCGGGCCGGGGAGCTGTTTTTT,CASSQTRAGELFF
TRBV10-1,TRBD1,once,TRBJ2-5,TGCGCCAGCAGCGCGGACAGGGGAACAGAGACCCAGTACTTC,CASSADRGTETQYF
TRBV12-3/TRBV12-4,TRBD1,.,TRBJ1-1,TGTGCCAGCGGGGACCGGGACAGGTCTGAAGCTTTCTTT,CASGDRDRSEAFF
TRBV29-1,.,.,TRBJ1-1,TGCAGCGTTGTGGGGGGGAACACTGAAGCTTTCTTT,CSVVGGNTEAFF
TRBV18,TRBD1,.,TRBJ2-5,TGTGCCAGCTCACCCGGACAGGGAGGATTAGAGACCCAGTACTTC,CASSPGQGGLETQYF
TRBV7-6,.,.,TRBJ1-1,TGTGCCAGCAGTACAACACGGGAAGGGATAGCTTTCTTT,CASSTTREGIAFF
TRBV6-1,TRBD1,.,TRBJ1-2,TGTGCCAGCAGTGAAGGTGGGACAGGCGTCTTCTATGGCTACACCTTC,CASSEGGTGVFYGYTF
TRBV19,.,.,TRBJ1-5,TGTGCCAGTACTCGGGGGAGGCAGCCCCAGCATTTT,CASTRGRQPQHF
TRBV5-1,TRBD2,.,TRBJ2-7,TGCGCCAGCAGCTTGGGACTAGCGGGCGAGCAGTACTTC,CASSLGLAGEQYF
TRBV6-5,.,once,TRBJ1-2,TGTGCCAGCAGTAGGGGTGCTGGCTACACCTTC,CASSRGAGYTF
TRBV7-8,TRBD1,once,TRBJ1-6,TGTGCCAGCAGTCGCCGGGACAGCTCCTATAATTCACCCCTCCACTTT,CASSRRDSSYNSPLHF
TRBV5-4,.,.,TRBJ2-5,TGTGCCAGCAGCTCCGCCCCTCGACAGGATTACCAAGAGACCCAGTACTTC,CASSSAPRQDYQETQYF
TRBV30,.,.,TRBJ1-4,TGTGCCATCAAGACTGACGCAACTAATGAAAAACTGTTTTTT,CAIKTDATNEKLFF
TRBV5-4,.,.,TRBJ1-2,TGTGCCAGCAGCTTGGGGGGAGTCAGTGGCTACACCTTC,CASSLGGVSGYTF
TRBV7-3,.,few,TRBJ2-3,TGTGCCAGCAGCTTATCGGACCCGGGGACTAGCACAGATACGCAGTATTTT,CASSLSDPGTSTDTQYF
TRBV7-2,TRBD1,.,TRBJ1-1,TGTGCCAGCAGAACCGGGACAGCGAACACTGAAGCTTTCTTT,CASRTGTANTEAFF
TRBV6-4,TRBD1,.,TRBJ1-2,TGTGCCAGCAGGTACGACAGGGGATATGGCTACACCTTC,CASRYDRGYGYTF
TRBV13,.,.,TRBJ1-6,TGTGCCAGCAGCCCCGACGGGAGCTCCTATAATTCACCCCTCCACTTT,CASSPDGSSYNSPLHF
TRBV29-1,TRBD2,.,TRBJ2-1,TGCAGCGTTGAAGAGCGGGAGGGCCCAGGGGATGAGCAGTTCTTC,CSVEEREGPGDEQFF
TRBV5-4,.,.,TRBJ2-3,TGTGCCAGCAGCTTGGCGAGGGTTAGCACAGATACGCAGTATTTT,CASSLARVSTDTQYF
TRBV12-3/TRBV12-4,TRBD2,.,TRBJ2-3,TGTGCCAGCCTGTCGGGGGGGCCTAGGTATTTT,CASLSGGPRYF
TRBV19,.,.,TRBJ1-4,TGTGCCAGTACTCCAACTCCCGCTGAGCGTGAAAAACTGTTTTTT,CASTPTPAEREKLFF
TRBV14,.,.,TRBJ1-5,TGTGCCAGCAGCGATAACTCCAGCAATCAGCCCCAGCATTTT,CASSDNSSNQPQHF
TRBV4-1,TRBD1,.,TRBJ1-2,TGCGCCAGCAGCCGGACAGGGAACTATGGCTACACCTTC,CASSRTGNYGYTF
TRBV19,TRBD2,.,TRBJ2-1,TGTGCCAGTAGTCACCAACTAGCGGGAGTGGGGAATGAGCAGTTCTTC,CASSHQLAGVGNEQFF
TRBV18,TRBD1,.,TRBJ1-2,TGTGCCAGCTCACCTCCACAGGGGCAAGGCTACACCTTC,CASSPPQGQGYTF
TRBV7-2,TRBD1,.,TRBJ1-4,TGTGCCAGCAGCAGAACGACCGGGACAGGCAATGAAAAACTGTTTTTT,CASSRTTGTGNEKLFF
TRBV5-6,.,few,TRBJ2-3,TGTGCCAGCAGCTTAGTACCCCCCGGGGATACGCAGTATTTT,CASSLVPPGDTQYF
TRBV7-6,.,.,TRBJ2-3,TGTGCCAGCAGCCGGCGGGGAACGCAGTATTTT,CASSRRGTQYF
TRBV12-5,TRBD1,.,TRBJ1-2,TGTGCTAGTGGTTTGGGAGCCTTCCGCCCGAGGACAGGGCACCTTCTCTATGGCTACACCTTC,CASGLGAFRPRTGHLLYGYTF
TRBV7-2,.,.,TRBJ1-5,TGTGCCAGCAGCTTAGAACAGTCTGCTAGCAATCAGCCCCAGCATTTT,CASSLEQSASNQPQHF
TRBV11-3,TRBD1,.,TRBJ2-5,TGTGCCAGCAGCTTAGTTATATGGGACAGGGTACTCCAAGAGACCCAGTACTTC,CASSLVIWDRVLQETQYF
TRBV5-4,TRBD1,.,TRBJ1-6,TGTGCCAGCAGCCATTGGACAGGGAATTCACCCCTCCACTTT,CASSHWTGNSPLHF
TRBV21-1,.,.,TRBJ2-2,TGTGCCAGCAGCCACCGAGGCCGGCAGGGGGCGCGTACCGGGGAGCTGTTTTTT,CASSHRGRQGARTGELFF
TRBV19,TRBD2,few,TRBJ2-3,TGTGCCAGTAGCGTAAAATCTAGCGGGCCAGATACGCAGTATTTT,CASSVKSSGPDTQYF
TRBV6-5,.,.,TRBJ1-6,TGTGCCAGCAGTTTAACGGGTTCGACGAGGGGGGGAATCCACTTT,CASSLTGSTRGGIHF
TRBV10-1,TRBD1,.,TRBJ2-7,TGCGCCAGCAGCTTCGCGGGGACAGGGGGCGACGAGCAGTACTTC,CASSFAGTGGDEQYF
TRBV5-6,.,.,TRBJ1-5,TGTGCCAGCAGCTTGGGAGCATATAGCAATCAGCCCCAGCATTTT,CASSLGAYSNQPQHF
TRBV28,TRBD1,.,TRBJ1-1,TGTGCCAGCAGTTTATATCCAGGGGGCGCTGAAGCTTTCTTT,CASSLYPGGAEAFF
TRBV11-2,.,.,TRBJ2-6,TGTGCCAGCAGCTTAGACGTACGGGGCTCTGGGGCCAACGTCCTGACTTTC,CASSLDVRGSGANVLTF